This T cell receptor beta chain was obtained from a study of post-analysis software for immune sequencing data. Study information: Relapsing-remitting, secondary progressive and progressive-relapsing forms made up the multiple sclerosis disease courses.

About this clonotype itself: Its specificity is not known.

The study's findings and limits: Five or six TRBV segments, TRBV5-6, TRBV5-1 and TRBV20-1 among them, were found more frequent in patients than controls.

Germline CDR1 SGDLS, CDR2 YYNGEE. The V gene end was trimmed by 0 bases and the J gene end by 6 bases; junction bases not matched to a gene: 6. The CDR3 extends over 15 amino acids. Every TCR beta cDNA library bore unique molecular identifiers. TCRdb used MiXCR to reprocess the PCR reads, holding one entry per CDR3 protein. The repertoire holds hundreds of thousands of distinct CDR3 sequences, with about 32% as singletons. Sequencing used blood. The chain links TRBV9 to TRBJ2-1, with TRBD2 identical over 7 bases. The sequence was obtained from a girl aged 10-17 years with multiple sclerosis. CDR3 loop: CASSVGREWVNEQFF. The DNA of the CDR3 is TGTGCCAGCAGCGTAGGGCGGGAGTGGGTCAATGAGCAGTTCTTC. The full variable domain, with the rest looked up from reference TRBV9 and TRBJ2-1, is DSGVTQTPKHLITATGQRVTLRCSPRSGDLSVYWYQQSLDQGLQFLIQYYNGEERAKGNILERFSAQQFPDLHSELNLSSLELGDSALYFCASSVGREWVNEQFFGPGTRLTVL.